A selection of T cell receptor beta chains follows, all from one sample in a study of OX40 agonist ivuxolimab in advanced cancers. Clones were sequenced by immunoSEQ multiplex PCR, and TCRdb holds only the in-frame ones, with some missing. The profile shows some 80,000 clones, roughly 92% of them singletons. Material: CD4+ or CD8+ T cells sorted from blood, obtained in a trial of the OX40 agonist ivuxolimab. The receptors shown here come from an adult with an advanced solid tumor such as melanoma, head and neck, liver or kidney cancer. The CDR3 runs from the conserved cysteine through the conserved F or W. A D gene is named only where the DNA matches it firmly. Where a row states a size, it is once, few, many or the class of an expanded clone; other rows omit it.

V	D	size	J	DNA	CDR3
TRBV6-5	TRBD1	-	TRBJ2-1	TGTGCCAGCAGCCAGGGACAGCACAATGAGCAGTTCTTC	CASSQGQHNEQFF
TRBV5-1	TRBD1	-	TRBJ2-7	TGCGCCAGCAGCTTAACCGGACAGGGGGCTACCTACGAGCAGTACTTC	CASSLTGQGATYEQYF
TRBV29-1	-	once	TRBJ2-3	TGCAGCATTGAGGAGGGCCGACGGGGCACAGATACGCAGTATTTT	CSIEEGRRGTDTQYF
TRBV27	-	-	TRBJ2-5	TGTGCCAGCCAAAGGTCACCTAAGGGGCCCCAGTACTTC	CASQRSPKGPQYF
TRBV5-1	TRBD1	-	TRBJ1-4	TGCGCCAGCAGCCCAGGGGGCTCCACTAATGAAAAACTGTTTTTT	CASSPGGSTNEKLFF
TRBV4-1	-	-	TRBJ2-7	TGCGCCAGCAGCCAAGGGCAGCGCTTCTACGAGCAGTACTTC	CASSQGQRFYEQYF
TRBV4-2	-	-	TRBJ2-5	TGTGCCAGCAGCCAAGTTGACCGACAAGAGACCCAGTACTTC	CASSQVDRQETQYF
TRBV19	TRBD2	-	TRBJ2-3	TGTGCCAGTGGTAGCGGGAACACAGATACGCAGTATTTT	CASGSGNTDTQYF
TRBV2	-	few	TRBJ1-2	TGTGCCAGCAGTGAATTCTATGGCTACACCTTC	CASSEFYGYTF
TRBV5-5	-	-	TRBJ1-3	TGTGCCAGCAGCCTGGCTGGGCTCTCTGGAAACACCATATATTTT	CASSLAGLSGNTIYF
TRBV7-2	TRBD1	-	TRBJ1-2	TGTGCCAGCAGCTTAAGCGGACAGGACCCCTATGGCTACACCTTC	CASSLSGQDPYGYTF
TRBV5-1	TRBD2	-	TRBJ2-1	TGCGCCAGCAGCTTGGGGGGGACTAGCGGGAGATTGCCGTTCTTC	CASSLGGTSGRLPFF
TRBV7-3	-	-	TRBJ2-6	TGTGCCAGCAGCTTAGACTCTGGGGCCAACGTCCTGACTTTC	CASSLDSGANVLTF
TRBV11-1	-	-	TRBJ1-2	TGTGCCAGCAGCCCCCGCCGTGCATGGGGGATGATGGAGGGCTACACCTTC	CASSPRRAWGMMEGYTF
TRBV19	TRBD1	once	TRBJ2-3	TGTGCCAGTAGTATCGGACAGGGGGCTCAAGATACGCAGTATTTT	CASSIGQGAQDTQYF
TRBV6-1	-	few	TRBJ2-5	TGTGCCAGCCACCTGGGAGGAGCCCGCCAAGAGACCCAGTACTTC	CASHLGGARQETQYF
TRBV25-1	-	-	TRBJ2-3	TGTGCCAGCAGTCCCGAGGACAGCACAGATACGCAGTATTTT	CASSPEDSTDTQYF
TRBV5-5	-	-	TRBJ1-1	TGTGCCAGCAGCTGGGAGCGGGGGGCCCTCACTGAAGCTTTCTTT	CASSWERGALTEAFF
TRBV21-1	-	-	TRBJ2-2	TGTGCCAGCAGCAAAAGGTGTAGGACTAACATCACCGGGGAGCTGTTTTTT	CASSKRCRTNITGELFF
TRBV6-5	-	-	TRBJ1-5	TGTGCCAGCGGACAGACTTATAGCAATCAGCCCCAGCATTTT	CASGQTYSNQPQHF
TRBV6-1	-	-	TRBJ1-3	TGTGCCAGCAGTGAGGGGGGTGTGGGGGCGCTCTACACCATATATTTT	CASSEGGVGALYTIYF
TRBV5-8	TRBD1	once	TRBJ2-1	TGTGCCAGCAGCACCCGGACAGGGGGCCGGTACAATGAGCAGTTCTTC	CASSTRTGGRYNEQFF
TRBV4-1	TRBD2	-	TRBJ2-5	TGCGCCAGCAGCCAAGCTGGTGATAGCGGGGGTAGACGGGAGACCCAGTACTTC	CASSQAGDSGGRRETQYF
TRBV11-3	TRBD1	few	TRBJ2-7	TGTGCCAGCAGCATACTGACAGGGGCGGTCTACGAGCAGTACTTC	CASSILTGAVYEQYF
TRBV10-2	-	-	TRBJ2-5	TGCGCCAGCGGGACGGAGGGGGCAGTGGGGACCCAGTACTTC	CASGTEGAVGTQYF
TRBV2	-	-	TRBJ1-2	TGTGCCAGCAACACCGGGGCAGGAACCCTCTATGGCTACACCTTC	CASNTGAGTLYGYTF
TRBV29-1	-	-	TRBJ1-2	TGCAGCGTTGAAACATCTTTTCCTAACTATGGCTACACCTTC	CSVETSFPNYGYTF
TRBV5-1	-	-	TRBJ1-1	TGCGCCAGCAGCTTGGTGCTTGGGGAGAACACTGAAGCTTTCTTT	CASSLVLGENTEAFF
TRBV6-5	TRBD1	once	TRBJ2-4	TGTGCCAGCAGTTTCGGACAGGGTTTGGGGGGCATTCAGTACTTC	CASSFGQGLGGIQYF
TRBV19	TRBD2	once	TRBJ2-7	TGTGCCAGTAGCCAGCGGGAGGGGGGTTACGAGCAGTACTTC	CASSQREGGYEQYF
TRBV30	-	-	TRBJ2-1	TGTGCCTGGAGTGTCAACGAGGGTGAGCAGTTCTTC	CAWSVNEGEQFF
TRBV30	-	-	TRBJ2-5	TGTGCCTGGACAGGGGTAGAGACCCAGTACTTC	CAWTGVETQYF
TRBV20-1	-	-	TRBJ2-3	TGCAGTGCTGGGAAAACAGATACGCAGTATTTT	CSAGKTDTQYF
TRBV5-4	TRBD1	-	TRBJ1-2	TGTGCCAGCAGCTTGGAGGAGGGACAGCTCTACACCTTC	CASSLEEGQLYTF
TRBV11-3	TRBD1	-	TRBJ1-5	TGTGCCAGCACCAAAGGGAAGGGACAGGGGCCAAATCAGCCCCAGCATTTT	CASTKGKGQGPNQPQHF
TRBV6-1	-	-	TRBJ1-2	TGTGCCAGCAGAAAACAGGGCCCCCACTATGGCTACACCTTC	CASRKQGPHYGYTF
TRBV5-1	TRBD2	-	TRBJ2-7	TGCGCCACTCGTGAGCGGGAGACCTACGAGCAGTACTTC	CATRERETYEQYF
TRBV11-3	-	-	TRBJ1-1	TGTGCCAGCAGCCCGAAGGGACGGGGTGAAGCTTTCTTT	CASSPKGRGEAFF
TRBV4-1	-	-	TRBJ1-2	TGCGCCAGCAGCCAAGTCTCGGGTAGGTCCCAGTATGGCTACACCTTC	CASSQVSGRSQYGYTF
TRBV5-1	-	-	TRBJ2-5	TGCGCCAGCAGCTTGTTCCAGGGTGACCAAGAGACCCAGTACTTC	CASSLFQGDQETQYF
TRBV7-6	-	-	TRBJ2-5	TGTGCCAGCAGCTTATCAGGTCTACAAGAGACCCAGTACTTC	CASSLSGLQETQYF
TRBV30	TRBD2	-	TRBJ2-3	TGTGCCTGGAGGGGACTAGCGGGAGGCGAGTATTTT	CAWRGLAGGEYF
TRBV11-3	-	-	TRBJ2-1	TGTGCCAGCAGCTTAGATAGCTCAAGAAGTGAGCAGTTCTTC	CASSLDSSRSEQFF
TRBV2	-	-	TRBJ2-1	TGTGCCAGCAGGGCTCAGAGCCTCGAGGTGGGTGAGCAGTTCTTC	CASRAQSLEVGEQFF
TRBV18	-	-	TRBJ1-2	TGTGCCAGCTCACCTGCCGGAACGGCTAACTATGGCTACACCTTC	CASSPAGTANYGYTF
TRBV5-5	-	-	TRBJ2-7	TGTGCCAGCAGCTTGACGGGGTCCGACGAGCAGTACTTC	CASSLTGSDEQYF
TRBV6-5	TRBD2	-	TRBJ2-3	TGTGCCAGCAGACCTAGCGGGAGAACTGATACGCAGTATTTT	CASRPSGRTDTQYF
TRBV27	-	-	TRBJ2-2	TGTGCCAGCAGTTACCTAGGATGGAGGGGAGCTGGGGAGCTGTTTTTT	CASSYLGWRGAGELFF
TRBV5-1	-	-	TRBJ2-7	TGCGCCAGCAGCCTGGGAGGAGTCTACGAGCAGTACTTC	CASSLGGVYEQYF
TRBV6-6	-	-	TRBJ1-2	TGTGCCAGCACTCAACAGAGCCCGGGATATGGCTACACCTTC	CASTQQSPGYGYTF
TRBV5-6	-	-	TRBJ2-5	TGTGCCAGCAGCTTGGCCTTTCAGGGGCAAGAGACCCAGTACTTC	CASSLAFQGQETQYF
TRBV10-3	TRBD1	-	TRBJ1-2	TGTGCCATCAGTGAGTCGTTTTCAGGGGGCGCAGGAGGCTACACCTTC	CAISESFSGGAGGYTF
TRBV30	-	once	TRBJ1-3	TGTGCCTGGTCCTCCTTCGGTGGGGGCGTCTCTGGAAACACCATATATTTT	CAWSSFGGGVSGNTIYF
TRBV7-9	-	-	TRBJ1-4	TGTGCCAGCAGCTTAGGAGACAGTGCAACTAATGAAAAACTGTTTTTT	CASSLGDSATNEKLFF